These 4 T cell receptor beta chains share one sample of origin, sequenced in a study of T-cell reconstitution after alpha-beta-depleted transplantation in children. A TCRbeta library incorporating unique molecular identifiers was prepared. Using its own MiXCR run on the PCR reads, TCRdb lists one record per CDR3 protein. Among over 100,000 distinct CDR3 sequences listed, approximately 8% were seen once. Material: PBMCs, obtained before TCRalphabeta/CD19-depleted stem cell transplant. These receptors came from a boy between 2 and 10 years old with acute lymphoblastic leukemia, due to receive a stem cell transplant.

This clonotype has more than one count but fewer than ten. CDR3 loop: CASSPAGTFGYTF. In nucleotides, the CDR3 is TGTGCCAGCAGCCCCGCAGGGACATTTGGCTACACCTTC. The chain employs TRBV7-2 and TRBJ1-2; TRBD1 might be the D (6 bases). The germline CDR1 and CDR2 sequences are SGHTA and FQGNSA. The length of the CDR3 is 13 residues. The V gene lost 5 bases and the J gene lost 7 bases, with 14 bases spanning the gap.

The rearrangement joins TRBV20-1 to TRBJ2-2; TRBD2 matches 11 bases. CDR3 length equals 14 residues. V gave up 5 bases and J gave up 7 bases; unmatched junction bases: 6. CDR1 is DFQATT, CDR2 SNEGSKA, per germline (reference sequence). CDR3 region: CSALAGGNVGELFF. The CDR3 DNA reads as TGCAGTGCTTTAGCGGGGGGGAATGTCGGGGAGCTGTTTTTT.

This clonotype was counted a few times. The CDR3 sequence: CASSGQGAGELFF. CDR3 nucleotides: TGTGCCAGCAGTGGACAGGGGGCCGGGGAGCTGTTTTTT. This chain connects TRBV2 to TRBJ2-2, with 9 bases aligning to TRBD1. This CDR3 region has 13 residues. The trim removed 4 bases at V and 6 bases at J, leaving 0 bases unmatched. The germline V gene has CDR1 SNHLY and CDR2 FYNNEI.

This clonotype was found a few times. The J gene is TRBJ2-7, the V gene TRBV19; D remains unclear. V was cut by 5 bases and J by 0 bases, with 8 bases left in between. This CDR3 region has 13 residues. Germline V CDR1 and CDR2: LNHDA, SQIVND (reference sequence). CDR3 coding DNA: TGTGCCAGTAGTTCCGACATCTCCTACGAGCAGTACTTC. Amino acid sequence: CASSSDISYEQYF.